This T cell receptor (beta chain) emerged from a study of neurological immune-mediated disorders. General study points: The most TCR clonal expansion was seen in HTLV-1-associated myelopathy, whereas the least was seen in multiple sclerosis, below the level in healthy controls.

The CDR3 extends over 13 amino acids. Between the trimmed V and J ends, which lost 3 bases and 5 bases, there was a span of 13 bases. CDR1 and CDR2 from the germline V gene are SQVTM and ANQGSEA. This clonotype showed up many times. Its specificity is not known. The authors produced cDNA by 5'RACE using 10-nucleotide random UMIs. In each sequencing run, over 170 million TCR-beta sequences were generated from 15-18 subjects. TCRdb reprocessed the 5' RACE reads with MiXCR, giving one entry per CDR3 protein. Among 27,000 or so distinct CDR3 sequences, over 20% were seen once, and the ten largest hold under 20%. From 2 million PBMCs stored at -80 C, the unsorted libraries were generated.

The clonotype was recovered from a woman aged 60-70 years in good health. Sequenced: PBMCs. V gene TRBV29-1 combines with J gene TRBJ2-5; D might be TRBD1 (5 bases). CDR3 nucleotides: TGCAGCGTTGATTTAAGGGGCCGGGAGACCCAGTACTTC. Protein sequence: CSVDLRGRETQYF.